This T cell receptor (beta chain) was sequenced in a study of beta chain features in type 1 diabetes. As for the study in general: Comparable age, gender and cell yields were observed in patients relative to healthy donors.

The trim removed 3 bases at V and 4 bases at J, leaving 8 bases unmatched. The CDR3 is 15 amino acids. CDR1 SQVTM and CDR2 ANQGSEA come from the germline V gene. Sorting of CD4+ naive, central memory, regulatory and stem cell-like memory cells was performed via CD45RO/CCR7/CD25/CD127/CD95/CD27. Expressed TCRB transcripts were sequenced after all isolated RNA was converted to cDNA. Approximately 3.5 million reads per sample were averaged for naive, central memory and regulatory samples. Sequencing was performed with immunoSEQ multiplex PCR; in TCRdb, only in-frame clones are kept and a portion is missing. Among about 140,000 clones listed, 6.5% to 8.5% were seen once.

Specimen: central memory CD4+ T cells from blood. The chain carries TRBV29-1 and TRBJ2-5; TRBD1 aligns across 10 bases. This sequence originates from a woman aged 25 to 39 in good health. The CDR3 nucleotides are TGCAGCGTTGAGGCCGGGACAGGGGAAAGAGAGACCCAGTACTTC. Translating gives CSVEAGTGERETQYF.